The rows below give T cell receptor beta chains drawn from one sample of a study of cytomegalovirus exposure and HLA in healthy donors. The repertoire was sequenced with immunoSEQ multiplex PCR; TCRdb's copy has only in-frame clones and lacks some. The sample yields 150,000 to 200,000 clones, roughly 76% seen once. What was sequenced was PBMCs. These receptors were collected from a human donor in good health. CDR3s include the opening cysteine and the closing phenylalanine or tryptophan. Each record gives: J gene, clone size, V gene, D gene, CDR3 DNA, CDR3 protein. D genes are given only for firm matches. Expanded clones are given a class, and other clones once, few, many or no size at all.

>TRBJ2-2|-|TRBV2|-
TGTGCCAGCAGGGTTGGAACAGTTAACACCGGGGAGCTGTTTTTT
CASRVGTVNTGELFF
>TRBJ2-6|-|TRBV6-5|TRBD1
TGTGCCAGCAGCCGGGACAGCCACAACGTCCTGACTTTC
CASSRDSHNVLTF
>TRBJ2-7|-|TRBV6-1|TRBD1
TGTGCCAGCAGTGAGCCGGGACAGGGGACCTTAAGGCAGTACTTC
CASSEPGQGTLRQYF
>TRBJ1-1|-|TRBV27|-
TGTGCCAGCAGTAGCCTTATGGGGGGGGCTTTCTTT
CASSSLMGGAFF
>TRBJ1-2|-|TRBV6-5|-
TGTGCCAGCTGGGACATTCATGGCTACACCTTC
CASWDIHGYTF
>TRBJ2-2|few|TRBV27|-
TGTGCCAGCAGTTTATTAGTTTCCGGGGAGCTGTTTTTT
CASSLLVSGELFF
>TRBJ1-5|-|TRBV11-2|-
TGTGCCAGCAGCTTAAGGACACACTATCAGCCCCAGCATTTT
CASSLRTHYQPQHF
>TRBJ2-7|-|TRBV27|-
TGTGCCAGCAGCCCGGGGGGCCCTTGGGAGCAGTACTTC
CASSPGGPWEQYF
>TRBJ1-6|-|TRBV6-5|TRBD1
TGTGCCAGCAAGTGGACAGGGGGTAATTCACCCCTCCACTTT
CASKWTGGNSPLHF
>TRBJ2-5|-|TRBV7-9|-
TGTGCCAGCAGCCCAGGGTACCAAGAGACCCAGTACTTC
CASSPGYQETQYF
>TRBJ1-1|few|TRBV6-6|-
TGTGCCAGCAGTTACGTGGACAGCAACACTGAAGCTTTCTTT
CASSYVDSNTEAFF
>TRBJ1-6|-|TRBV15|-
TGTGCCACCAGCAGATCAGGGGAAGGGGGTTCACCCCTCCACTTT
CATSRSGEGGSPLHF
>TRBJ2-1|-|TRBV5-1|TRBD1
TGCGCCAGCAGCCGAACCACAGGGGACAATGAGCAGTTCTTC
CASSRTTGDNEQFF
>TRBJ1-4|-|TRBV7-2|TRBD1
TGTGCCAGCAGCGCAGGACAGGGCCCGTATGAAAAACTGTTTTTT
CASSAGQGPYEKLFF
>TRBJ2-3|-|TRBV5-1|TRBD1
TGCGCCAGCCGCATCGGACAGGGGACGGGTACGCAGTATTTT
CASRIGQGTGTQYF
>TRBJ2-6|-|TRBV7-9|-
TGTGCCAGCAGCCGTGCGGAATACTCTGGGGCCAACGTCCTGACTTTC
CASSRAEYSGANVLTF
>TRBJ1-2|-|TRBV27|TRBD1
TGTGCCAGCAGACCCGGACAGGGGGCGAGCTATGGCTACACCTTC
CASRPGQGASYGYTF
>TRBJ2-1|-|TRBV5-1|TRBD1
TGCGCCAGCAGCTTTACAGGGGGTGCCTACAATGAGCAGTTCTTC
CASSFTGGAYNEQFF
>TRBJ1-2|once|TRBV6-1|TRBD1
TGTGCCAGCAGTAGGGACAGATCTAACTATGGCTACACCTTC
CASSRDRSNYGYTF
>TRBJ1-1|-|TRBV6-6|TRBD1
TGTGCCAGCAGTTCCAAGACAGGGGACCTGAACACTGAAGCTTTCTTT
CASSSKTGDLNTEAFF
>TRBJ2-2|-|TRBV9|TRBD1
TGTGCCAGCAGCACCCGGACAGGGAACACCGGGGAGCTGTTTTTT
CASSTRTGNTGELFF
>TRBJ2-7|-|TRBV9|TRBD1
TGTGCCAGCAGCTCACTTACCGGGACAGGGCCTTACGAGCAGTACTTC
CASSSLTGTGPYEQYF
>TRBJ2-5|-|TRBV11-2|TRBD2
TGTGCCAGCAGGGCGCCGGGGGGTCCGTCGGAGACCCAGTACTTC
CASRAPGGPSETQYF
>TRBJ1-2|-|TRBV19|TRBD1
TGTGCCAGTAGTAGACAGGGGGTGTGGGGCTACCCCTTC
CASSRQGVWGYPF
>TRBJ2-3|-|TRBV2|TRBD1
TGTGCCAGCAGCCGGGACAGGGGGTCCACAGATACGCAGTATTTT
CASSRDRGSTDTQYF
>TRBJ2-1|-|TRBV5-1|-
TGCGCCAGCAGCTTACAGGGAAGCTCCTACAATGAGCAGTTCTTC
CASSLQGSSYNEQFF
>TRBJ2-7|-|TRBV5-1|TRBD2
TGCGCCAGCAGCTTGGAGGTAGCGGGGGGCTTTTTCTCCTACGAGCAGTACTTC
CASSLEVAGGFFSYEQYF
>TRBJ1-6|-|TRBV6-5|-
TGTGCCAGCTGCGCGGGGGATCATTCACCCCTCCACTTT
CASCAGDHSPLHF
>TRBJ2-5|once|TRBV5-6|-
TGTGCCAGCAGCTTGGGACAAACTTCGGAGTACTTC
CASSLGQTSEYF
>TRBJ2-5|few|TRBV28|TRBD2
TGTGCCAGCAGTATGGAGCGGGGGTGGGAGACCCAGTACTTC
CASSMERGWETQYF
>TRBJ2-2|once|TRBV7-9|TRBD1
TGTGCCAGCAGCTTAGCCGGGACAGCGAACACCGGGGAGCTGTTTTTT
CASSLAGTANTGELFF
>TRBJ1-6|once|TRBV7-8|-
TGTGCCAGCCACAGGACAGAGGGCTATAATTCACCCCTCCACTTT
CASHRTEGYNSPLHF
>TRBJ2-7|once|TRBV18|TRBD1
TGTGCCAGCTCACCGGGGACAGCTTCCTACGAGCAGTACTTC
CASSPGTASYEQYF
>TRBJ2-5|-|TRBV10-3|TRBD2
TGTGCCATCAGGCCGACCGGGACTAGCGGGGCCACGGCCCAGTACTTC
CAIRPTGTSGATAQYF
>TRBJ2-2|-|TRBV19|-
TGTGCCAGTACTAGGTCGGCGAACACCGGGGAGCTGTTTTTT
CASTRSANTGELFF
>TRBJ1-1|-|TRBV11-2|-
TGTGCCAGCAGCTTAGGGGCCAGTGAAGCTTTCTTT
CASSLGASEAFF
>TRBJ2-1|-|TRBV14|TRBD2
TGTGCCAGCAGCCGCGCGGGGGGGCCCTACAATGAGCAGTTCTTC
CASSRAGGPYNEQFF
>TRBJ1-5|-|TRBV13|TRBD1
TGTGCCAGCAGCTTCAGGGGGCAGAATCAGCCCCAGCATTTT
CASSFRGQNQPQHF
>TRBJ1-4|once|TRBV29-1|-
TGCAGCGTTAGTGAGGCGGACAGTCAAAAACTGTTTTTT
CSVSEADSQKLFF
>TRBJ2-1|-|TRBV4-1|-
TGCGCCAGCAGCCAAGATCCATTCGGTAACAATGAGCAGTTCTTC
CASSQDPFGNNEQFF
>TRBJ1-1|-|TRBV11-3|-
TGTGCCAGCGCGTCCCGGAACACTGAAGCTTTCTTT
CASASRNTEAFF
>TRBJ1-2|-|TRBV7-2|TRBD1
TGTGCCAGCAGCTTATCAGGGGGCGGAGATGGCTACACCTTC
CASSLSGGGDGYTF
>TRBJ1-2|-|TRBV7-2|-
TGTGCCAGCAGCTTAGAGGCAGGTCACTATGGCTACACCTTC
CASSLEAGHYGYTF
>TRBJ2-1|once|TRBV5-3|TRBD1
TGTGCCAGAAGCTCCCGGGACAGGGGTAATGAGCAGTTCTTC
CARSSRDRGNEQFF
>TRBJ1-1|few|TRBV6-1|-
TGTGCCAGCAGTGAAGCTCTGGGGAGGGGGGCTTTCTTT
CASSEALGRGAFF
>TRBJ1-1|-|TRBV11-2|TRBD1
TGTGCCAGCAGCGTAACAGGGGATTGGAACACTGAAGCTTTCTTT
CASSVTGDWNTEAFF